The 16 T cell receptor beta chains given below trace back to one sample, sequenced in a study of OX40 agonist ivuxolimab in advanced cancers. The table came from immunoSEQ multiplex PCR; TCRdb's copy has only in-frame clones and leaves some out. The sample lists roughly 34,000 clones, 80% to 95% seen once, with around 3.8% in the top ten. The specimen was CD4+ or CD8+ T cells sorted from blood, collected in a trial of the OX40 agonist ivuxolimab. The receptor source for this set is an adult with an advanced solid tumor such as melanoma, head and neck, liver or kidney cancer.

The CDR3 is CASRKESNPSYEQYF. The CDR3 region has the DNA TGTGCCAGCAGAAAAGAGAGCAACCCTTCCTACGAGCAGTACTTC. This chain joins TRBV2 and TRBJ2-7; D gene unclear. The V gene's germline CDR1 is SNHLY and CDR2 FYNNEI. The CDR3 is made up of 15 amino acids. V dropped 6 bases and J dropped 1 base, with 16 bases sitting between them.

The chain employs TRBV6-1 and TRBJ2-5; perhaps TRBD2 as D (6 bases). Germline assignment: CDR1 MNHNS and CDR2 SASEGT. The CDR3 runs to 15 residues. Trimming stripped 7 bases from V and 1 base from J, with 16 bases between. CDR3 nucleotide sequence: TGTGCCAGCATGAGGGTCGGGGGAACCCAAGAGACCCAGTACTTC. Residues: CASMRVGGTQETQYF.

The genes are TRBV5-1 and TRBJ2-1; 9 bases are shared with TRBD2. The V segment lost 1 base and the J segment 5 bases; nucleotides outside the gene matches: 4. The CDR3 contains 15 residues. Germline CDR1 reads SGHRS; CDR2 reads YFSETQ. CDR3 nucleotide sequence: TGCGCCAGCAGCTTGCGACTAGCGGAAAACAATGAGCAGTTCTTC. This translates into CASSLRLAENNEQFF.

The rearrangement uses TRBV30 and TRBJ1-1; TRBD1 is a possible D gene (6 bases). Per germline, CDR1 GTSNPN and CDR2 SVGIG (reference sequence). V shed 0 bases and J shed 11 bases, with 10 bases lying between them. The CDR3 runs to 11 residues. This CDR3 reads CAWSVSGAAFF. The CDR3 bases are TGTGCCTGGAGTGTTTCGGGGGCCGCTTTCTTT.

The J gene is TRBJ2-6, the V gene TRBV28, with D perhaps TRBD1 or TRBD2 (5 bases each). The V end was cut by 8 bases, the J end by 4 bases, with 18 bases between. Per the germline V gene, CDR1 is MDHEN and CDR2 is SYDVKM. This CDR3 is 16 amino acids long. The CDR3 region has the DNA TGTGCCAGCCGAGGGGCTCGCCCATCCGGGGCCAACGTCCTGACTTTC. Translated, it gives CASRGARPSGANVLTF.

The chain joins TRBV28 to TRBJ1-2; 7 bases are shared with TRBD1. This CDR3 has 14 amino acids. V lost 6 bases and J lost 6; bases outside the gene matches: 10. Per the germline V gene, CDR1 is MDHEN and CDR2 is SYDVKM. The DNA for the CDR3 is TGTGCCAGCAGCAACAGGGGTCTCGGGCATGGCTACACCTTC. This encodes CASSNRGLGHGYTF.

J is TRBJ1-1 and V is TRBV27, with 9 bases identical to TRBD1. CDR3 length: 18 amino acids. V lost 1 base and J lost 0; bases outside the gene matches: 9. Germline-derived CDR1 and CDR2 are MNHEY and SMNVEV (reference sequence). The CDR3 region has the DNA TGTGCCAGCAGTTTATTGGGGACAGGGCAGGGGATGAACACTGAAGCTTTCTTT. Encoded protein: CASSLLGTGQGMNTEAFF.

The V and J genes are TRBV25-1 and TRBJ2-6; D is possibly TRBD2 (6 bases). V was trimmed by 1 base and J by 2 bases, leaving 12 bases between them. This CDR3 is 17 amino acids long. The germline CDR1 and CDR2 sequences are MGHDK and SYGVNS. The CDR3 DNA follows: TGTGCCAGCAGTGAATCGGAGGGGTTGGCTGGGGCCAACGTCCTGACTTTC. Its protein product is CASSESEGLAGANVLTF.

Note on this clone: Other DNA sequences from this sample encode an identical CDR3 as well. V gene TRBV6-1 combines with J gene TRBJ2-1; a weak D match, TRBD2 (5 bases). Trimming stripped 3 bases from V and 3 bases from J, with 15 bases between. The length of the CDR3 is 16 residues. Germline lookup yields CDR1 MNHNS and CDR2 SASEGT. CDR3 region: CASSEAGRASYNEQFF. CDR3 sequence (DNA): TGTGCCAGCAGTGAGGCGGGCAGAGCAAGCTACAATGAGCAGTTCTTC.

This chain links TRBV2 with TRBJ2-7, with a possible D match to TRBD2 (5 bases). CDR3 length equals 13 residues. The V end lost 8 bases, the J end lost 7 bases, and 18 bases lay between the germline ends. Germline V gives CDR1 SNHLY, CDR2 FYNNEI. The CDR3 sequence: CASHQSGTGEQYF. The CDR3 coding sequence is TGTGCCAGCCACCAGTCGGGTACGGGAGAGCAGTACTTC.

V is TRBV19 and J is TRBJ2-1; D may be TRBD1 (6 bases). Germline assignment: CDR1 LNHDA and CDR2 SQIVND (reference sequence). There are 18 residues in the CDR3. V was pared by 1 base and J by 4 bases, with 20 bases between. This chain's CDR3 is CASSIGVLRGREYNEQFF. CDR3 sequence (DNA): TGTGCCAGTAGTATAGGGGTCCTAAGGGGGAGAGAGTACAATGAGCAGTTCTTC.

The J gene is TRBJ1-6, the V gene TRBV4-2; D gene uncertain. V was pared by 0 bases and J by 8 bases, with 8 bases between. The CDR3 totals 14 residues. The germline gives CDR1 LGHNA, CDR2 YNFKEQ. Here the CDR3 reads CASSQEGLDSPLHF. The CDR3 DNA sequence: TGTGCCAGCAGCCAAGAAGGGTTGGATTCACCCCTCCACTTT.

This chain connects TRBV20-1 to TRBJ1-4; unclear D gene. This CDR3 has 11 residues. V shed 3 bases and J shed 8 bases, with 7 bases lying between them. Germline V lookup: CDR1 DFQATT, CDR2 SNEGSKA (reference sequence). The CDR3 reads CSASYIEKLFF. The DNA for the CDR3 is TGCAGTGCTAGTTACATCGAAAAACTGTTTTTT.

This clone was picked up one time. The chain couples TRBV10-2 to TRBJ2-2; 10 bases fit TRBD2. Germline V gene lookup returns CDR1 WSHSY and CDR2 SAAADI. Trimming removed 8 bases from V and 0 bases from J; junction bases left unmatched: 3. This CDR3 is 15 amino acids long. The CDR3 coding sequence is TGCGCCAGCTCACTAGCGGGGCCGAACACCGGGGAGCTGTTTTTT. As protein: CASSLAGPNTGELFF.

The chain joins TRBV10-3 to TRBJ2-7; 10 bases agree with TRBD2. Germline V gene lookup returns CDR1 ENHRY and CDR2 SYGVKD. The V and J ends lost 11 bases and 1 base, in that order; junction bases with no gene match: 8. This CDR3 has 14 residues. The CDR3 region has the DNA TGTGCCGTCTCCGGGACTAGCGAGTCCTACGAGCAGTACTTC. Translating gives CAVSGTSESYEQYF.

The chain carries TRBV29-1 and TRBJ2-3; TRBD1 matches 8 bases. The CDR3 length is 14 residues. Germline V gives CDR1 SQVTM, CDR2 ANQGSEA. V trimming: 6 bases; J trimming: 5 bases; junction bases outside the gene matches: 10. The CDR3: CSVPTGVVGDTQYF. The CDR3 bases are TGCAGCGTCCCGACAGGGGTCGTGGGAGATACGCAGTATTTT.